The 21 T cell receptor beta chains listed next were all sequenced from one sample in a study of molecular identifiers for immune sequencing clone quantification. A single record per CDR3 protein comes from TCRdb applying MiXCR to the PCR reads. The sample has approximately 100,000 distinct CDR3 sequences, around a third seen once. The sample comprised naive CD8+ T cells from blood, with Jurkat cell RNA spiked in. Subset indicated: FACS-sorted CD8+CD4-CCR7+CD45RA+ naive T cells. These receptors originate from a human donor in good health. Some libraries in this study had Jurkat cell RNA spiked in.

With regard to this clonotype: Since the CDR3 does not end with the conserved phenylalanine or tryptophan, this likely comes from a read error. V and J are TRBV6-2 or TRBV6-3 and TRBJ1-5, with 7 bases identical to TRBD1. The germline gives CDR1 MNHEY, CDR2 SVGEGT. There are 14 residues in the CDR3. The V gene end was trimmed by 7 bases and the J gene end by 1 base; junction bases not matched to a gene: 4. CDR3 amino acids: CASNRQGSNQPQHY. CDR3 nucleotide sequence: TGTGCCAGCAATCGACAGGGAAGCAATCAGCCCCAGCATTAT.

This clonotype occurred many times. The chain recombines TRBV12-3 or TRBV12-4 with TRBJ2-3; D is possibly TRBD1 or TRBD2 (5 bases each). V lost 7 bases and J 3 bases, leaving 20 bases between the germline ends. This CDR3 is 16 amino acids long. CDR3 DNA: TGTGCCAGCACTCCTCTCCGGGACGCCGCAACAGATACGCAGTATTTT. It translates to CASTPLRDAATDTQYF.

This clonotype came up a few times. A much larger clone differs from this one at a single base, so this may be a read error. Given the absence of the conserved phenylalanine or tryptophan at the CDR3 end, a read error is likely. This rearrangement joins TRBV7-2 to TRBJ2-3; weak D call: TRBD2 (6 bases). The CDR3 loop spans 11 amino acids. V was pared by 8 bases and J by 3 bases, with 6 bases between. Germline values: CDR1 SGHTA, CDR2 FQGNSA. The CDR3 DNA is TGTGCCAGCGCGGGGACAGATACGCAGTATTAT. It specifies CASAGTDTQYY.

On this clonotype itself: A much bigger clone sits one base away, suggesting this may be a read error. The chain employs TRBV28 and TRBJ1-5, with D uncertain. This CDR3 has 13 residues. Germline V gene sequence: CDR1 MDHEN, CDR2 SYDVKM. This chain's CDR3 is CSSTPGWNQPQHF. For the CDR3, the DNA is TGTTCCAGCACCCCCGGTTGGAATCAGCCCCAGCATTTT. Using reference TRBV28 and TRBJ1-5 for the parts outside the CDR3, the full variable domain is DVKVTQSSRYLVKRTGEKVFLECVQDMDHENMFWYRQDPGLGLRLIYFSYDVKMKEKGDIPEGYSVSREKKERFSLILESASTNQTSMYLCSSTPGWNQPQHFGDGTRLSIL.

V and J are TRBV12-3 or TRBV12-4 and TRBJ2-7; tentatively, D is TRBD2 (5 bases). This CDR3 contains 15 residues. With 1 base removed from V and 0 bases from J, the gap between germline ends came to 10 bases. CDR3 amino acids: CASSLGRLISYEQYF. In nucleotides, the CDR3 is TGTGCCAGCAGTTTAGGGAGGCTCATCTCCTACGAGCAGTACTTC.

The chain combines TRBV2 with TRBJ2-7; D is ambiguous. The ends were cut back, 10 bases at V and 5 bases at J, with 12 bases in the middle. The CDR3 length is 11 residues. Germline CDR1 and CDR2: SNHLY and FYNNEI. The CDR3 DNA is TGTGCCACTGGAATGTCCAACGAGCAGTACTTC. Protein sequence: CATGMSNEQYF.

This clonotype was seen repeatedly, ten times or more. J is TRBJ2-5 and V is TRBV10-3; TRBD1 aligns across 7 bases. CDR1 and CDR2 from the germline V gene are ENHRY and SYGVKD. The length of the CDR3 is 14 residues. With V trimmed by 2 bases and J by 1 base, 1 base remained unmatched. The CDR3: CAISEAGGQETQYF. The CDR3 DNA reads TGTGCCATCAGTGAGGCAGGGGGCCAAGAGACCCAGTACTTC.

Many counts were recorded for this clonotype. CDR3 amino acids: CASSQAAGDNQPQHF. The CDR3 DNA sequence: TGCGCCAGCAGCCAGGCCGCAGGTGACAATCAGCCCCAGCATTTT. The chain has TRBV4-1 and TRBJ1-5; D remains unclear. The CDR3 has 15 residues. The germline gives CDR1 MGHRA, CDR2 YSYEKL. Trimming cost V 3 bases and J 3 bases, with 12 bases left between them.

This clonotype was counted many times. J is TRBJ2-7 and V is TRBV28; unclear D gene. V gave up 3 bases and J gave up 4 bases, with 1 base separating them. Germline-derived CDR1 and CDR2 are MDHEN and SYDVKM. The CDR3 runs to 10 residues. This CDR3 reads CASSLYEQYF. Written as DNA, the CDR3 is TGTGCCAGCAGTTTGTACGAGCAGTACTTC.

V and J are TRBV12-3 or TRBV12-4 and TRBJ1-2; D unclear. The CDR3 loop spans 12 amino acids. Trimming left V 6 bases short and J 7 bases short, with 12 bases between. CDR3: CASSHGEGGYTF. CDR3 nucleotides: TGTGCCAGCAGCCATGGGGAGGGTGGCTACACCTTC.

In its sample, this clonotype was seen once. This may stem from a read error, because a much larger clone lies one nucleotide away. This sequence joins TRBV28 and TRBJ2-4; D possibly matches TRBD1 or TRBD2 (5 bases each). The CDR3 loop spans 15 amino acids. The V gene's germline CDR1 is MDHEN and CDR2 SYDVKM. As DNA, the CDR3 is TGTGCCAGCTCAGCACGGGGCCGGGCCAAAAACATTCAGCACTTC. As protein: CASSARGRAKNIQHF.

The V gene is TRBV29-1, the J gene TRBJ1-1, with D perhaps TRBD1 (6 bases). Germline CDR1 reads SQVTM; CDR2 reads ANQGSEA. There are 14 residues in the CDR3. The CDR3 sequence: CREGISGQGRKAFF. CDR3 nucleotides: TGCAGGGAAGGAATTTCTGGGCAGGGGAGGAAAGCTTTCTTT. The entire variable domain, with the rest obtained from reference TRBV29-1 and TRBJ1-1, is as follows: SAVISQKPSRDICQRGTSLTIQCQVDSQVTMMFWYRQQPGQSLTLIATANQGSEATYESGFVIDKFPISRPNLTFSTLTVSNMSPEDSSIYLCREGISGQGRKAFFGQGTRLTVV.

The rearrangement uses TRBV9 and TRBJ2-1, with 8 bases aligning to TRBD1. Unmatched junction bases numbered 15, after V lost 4 bases and J lost 9 bases. The CDR3 runs 16 residues. Germline-derived CDR1 and CDR2 are SGDLS and YYNGEE. The CDR3 DNA follows: TGTGCCAGCAGCCCCGTCGAGCTACCAGGGGGCGGTGAGCAGTTCTTC. Protein product: CASSPVELPGGGEQFF.

This sequence joins TRBV7-2 and TRBJ2-4, with D possibly being TRBD2 (6 bases). V was cut by 1 base and J by 6 bases, with 13 bases left in between. Germline CDR1 is SGHTA and CDR2 is FQGNSA. This CDR3 region has 15 residues. The CDR3 here is CASSLEEGRGNIQYF. CDR3 nucleotides: TGTGCCAGCAGCTTAGAGGAGGGACGGGGAAACATTCAGTACTTC.

J is TRBJ2-1 and V is TRBV29-1; D uncertain. The V end was cut by 1 base, the J end by 6 bases, with 10 bases between. This CDR3 comprises 13 residues. In germline, CDR1 is SQVTM, CDR2 ANQGSEA. The DNA for the CDR3 is TGCAGCGTTGAAGGAGGACCAGGCAATGAGCAGTTCTTC. Amino acid sequence: CSVEGGPGNEQFF.

V and J are TRBV29-1 and TRBJ2-1, with D hard to call. V lost 1 base and J 4 bases, leaving 8 bases between the germline ends. This CDR3 is 13 amino acids long. The V gene's germline CDR1 is SQVTM and CDR2 ANQGSEA. In DNA form, the CDR3 reads TGCAGCGTTGAAGGGACGACATACAATGAGCAGTTCTTC. This translates into CSVEGTTYNEQFF.

This clonotype has at least ten counts. The chain joins TRBV9 to TRBJ2-2; D remains ambiguous. The V end was cut by 0 bases, the J end by 7 bases, with 4 bases between. Germline values: CDR1 SGDLS, CDR2 YYNGEE. CDR3 size: 12 residues. DNA for the CDR3: TGTGCCAGCAGCGTAGGTGGCGGGGAGCTGTTTTTT. Protein: CASSVGGGELFF.

This clonotype occurred many times. J is TRBJ2-7 and V is TRBV20-1, with D possibly being TRBD1 (6 bases). Trimming cost V 4 bases and J 0 bases, with 13 bases left between them. The CDR3 covers 14 residues. CDR1 is DFQATT, CDR2 SNEGSKA, per germline (reference sequence). The CDR3 nucleotides are TGCAGTGCTAAAGGTCCGGACAGCTCCTACGAGCAGTACTTC. It is translated as CSAKGPDSSYEQYF.

A note on this clonotype: The junction differs from germline at one of its ends, possibly a read error. The V gene is TRBV20-1, the J gene TRBJ2-2, with 7 bases lining up with TRBD1. Germline loops: CDR1 DFQATT, CDR2 SNEGSKA (reference sequence). There are 14 residues in the CDR3. CDR3 in amino acids: CSARDPTDTGELIF. As DNA, the CDR3 is TGCAGTGCTAGAGATCCGACAGACACAGGGGAGCTGATTTTT.

V is TRBV24-1 and J is TRBJ2-2, with a possible D match to TRBD1 (5 bases). CDR3 size: 18 residues. CDR1 and CDR2 (germline): KGHDR, SFDVKD. V was shortened by 1 base and J by 4 bases, with 18 bases between the two germline ends. The CDR3 reads CATSDFFDSGRGTGELFF. CDR3 bases: TGTGCCACCAGTGATTTCTTCGACAGTGGTCGAGGCACCGGGGAGCTGTTTTTT.

The chain recombines TRBV5-1 with TRBJ2-3; 9 nucleotides align to TRBD1. Germline CDR1 reads SGHRS; CDR2 reads YFSETQ. The J segment lost 0 bases and the V segment lost 3 bases, leaving 5 bases of the junction unmatched. The CDR3 has 16 amino acids. CDR3 sequence: CASSSTGGSSTDTQYF. The DNA for the CDR3 is TGCGCCAGCAGCTCAACAGGGGGCTCTAGCACAGATACGCAGTATTTT. Complete variable domain (other parts from reference TRBV5-1 and TRBJ2-3): KAGVTQTPRYLIKTRGQQVTLSCSPISGHRSVSWYQQTPGQGLQFLFEYFSETQRNKGNFPGRFSGRQFSNSRSEMNVSTLELGDSALYLCASSSTGGSSTDTQYFGPGTRLTVL.